The TCR beta chain under discussion was sequenced for a study of regulatory T cells in long-lasting Graves disease. From germline, CDR1 is MNHEY and CDR2 SMNVEV (reference sequence). CDR3 size: 16 residues. V gave up 5 bases and J gave up 0 bases; unmatched junction bases: 3. Regarding time point: newly diagnosed GD, antithyroid drugs for less than 3 months. There was RNA extracted from PBMCs, and the TCR library was made from it. Ten or more counts support this clonotype. The authors built TCR beta libraries using iRepertoire HTBI primers and Arm-PCR of CDR3 regions. TCRdb re-called the multiplex PCR reads with MiXCR, one entry per CDR3 protein. The data show 500,000 or so distinct CDR3 sequences, less than 15% seen once. These data also featured in a second study, about T cells in Graves' hyperthyroidism and ophthalmopathy.

The sequence was obtained from a woman in her forties or fifties with Graves disease. The chain uses TRBV27 and TRBJ2-4; 11 bases map to TRBD2. The source material was peripheral blood mononuclear cells (PBMCs), sampled at new diagnosis, from a patient treated with antithyroid drugs. CDR3 in DNA: TGTGCCAGCAGTCCGGGGACTAGCGGAGCCAAAAACATTCAGTACTTC. Translating gives CASSPGTSGAKNIQYF.